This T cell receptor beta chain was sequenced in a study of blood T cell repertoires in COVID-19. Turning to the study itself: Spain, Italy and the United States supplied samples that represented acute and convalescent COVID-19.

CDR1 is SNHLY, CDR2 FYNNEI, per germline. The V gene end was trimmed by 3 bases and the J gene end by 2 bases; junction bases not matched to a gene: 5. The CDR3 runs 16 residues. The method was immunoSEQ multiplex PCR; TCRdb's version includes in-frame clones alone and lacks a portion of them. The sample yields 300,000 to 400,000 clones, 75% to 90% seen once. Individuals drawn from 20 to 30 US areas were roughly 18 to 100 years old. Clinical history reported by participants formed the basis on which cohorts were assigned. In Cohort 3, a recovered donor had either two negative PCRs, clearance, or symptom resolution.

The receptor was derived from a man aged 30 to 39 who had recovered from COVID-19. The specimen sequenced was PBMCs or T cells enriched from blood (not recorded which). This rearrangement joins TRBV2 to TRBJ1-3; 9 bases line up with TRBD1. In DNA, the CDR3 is TGTGCCAGCAGTGATTCACAGGGGGCCACTGGAAACACCATATATTTT. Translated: CASSDSQGATGNTIYF.